The source of this TCR beta chain is a study of identifying expanded T cells in peripheral blood. Study-wide findings and caveats: Clone count variance between approximately 2-week samples rose with total template count. Differentially abundant clones: approximately 1.3 between replicates, about 15 at about two weeks, 19 to 20 at four.

Some clones are missing from TCRdb's copy, which holds only in-frame ones; the method was immunoSEQ multiplex PCR. The sample yields about 78,000 clones, approximately 85% seen once. The CDR3 is 15 residues long. V lost 4 bases and J lost 5; bases outside the gene matches: 8. Looked up from germline, CDR1 is SNHLY and CDR2 is FYNNEI. This clone was seen only a few times. Its antigen is unidentified. Sequencing was performed on blood. This chain connects TRBV2 to TRBJ2-1, with TRBD2 identical over 7 bases. This sequence originates from a person between 18 and 69 years old in good health. The CDR3 DNA sequence: TGTGCCAGCAGTGTAGAAGGGGCGGGAGACAATGAGCAGTTCTTC. Its protein is CASSVEGAGDNEQFF.